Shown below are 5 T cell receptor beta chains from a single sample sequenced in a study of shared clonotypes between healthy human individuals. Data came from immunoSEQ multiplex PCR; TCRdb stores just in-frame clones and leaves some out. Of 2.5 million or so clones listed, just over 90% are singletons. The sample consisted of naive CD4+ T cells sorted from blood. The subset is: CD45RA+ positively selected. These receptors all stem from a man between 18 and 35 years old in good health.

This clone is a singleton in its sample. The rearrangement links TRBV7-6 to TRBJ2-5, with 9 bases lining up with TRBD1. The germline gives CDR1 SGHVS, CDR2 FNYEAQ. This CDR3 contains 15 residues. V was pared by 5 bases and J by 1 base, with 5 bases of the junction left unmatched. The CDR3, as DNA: TGTGCCAGCAGCACGGGACAGGGCGCCCAAGAGACCCAGTACTTC. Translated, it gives CASSTGQGAQETQYF.

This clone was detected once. CDR3 amino acids: CATSKRERENEQFF. The CDR3, as DNA: TGTGCCACCTCGAAACGGGAGAGGGAGAATGAGCAGTTCTTC. The chain joins TRBV19 to TRBJ2-1, with a possible D match to TRBD2 (6 bases). There are 14 residues in the CDR3. V lost 10 bases and J 7 bases, leaving 20 bases between the germline ends. Germline V gene sequence: CDR1 LNHDA, CDR2 SQIVND (reference sequence).

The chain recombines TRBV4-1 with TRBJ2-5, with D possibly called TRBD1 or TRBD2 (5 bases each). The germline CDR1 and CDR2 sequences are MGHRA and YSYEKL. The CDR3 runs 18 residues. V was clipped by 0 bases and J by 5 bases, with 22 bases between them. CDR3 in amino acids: CASSQDRGSEGTGETQYF. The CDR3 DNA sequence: TGCGCCAGCAGCCAAGATCGCGGAAGCGAGGGGACGGGGGAGACCCAGTACTTC.

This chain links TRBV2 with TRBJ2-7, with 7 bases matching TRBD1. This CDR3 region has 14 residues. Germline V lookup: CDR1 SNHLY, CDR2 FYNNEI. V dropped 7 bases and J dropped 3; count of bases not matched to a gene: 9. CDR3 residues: CASTVQGTGYEQYF. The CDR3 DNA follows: TGTGCCAGCACTGTACAGGGGACCGGCTACGAGCAGTACTTC.

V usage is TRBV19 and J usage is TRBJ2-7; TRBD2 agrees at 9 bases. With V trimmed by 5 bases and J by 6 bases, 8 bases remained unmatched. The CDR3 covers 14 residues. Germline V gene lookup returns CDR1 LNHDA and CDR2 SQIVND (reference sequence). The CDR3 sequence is CASSAQAGGREQYF. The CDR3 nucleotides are TGTGCCAGTAGTGCCCAAGCGGGAGGTCGCGAGCAGTACTTC.